This T cell receptor beta chain was captured by sequencing in a study of OX40 agonist ivuxolimab in advanced cancers. This CDR3 comprises 15 residues. The germline V gene encodes CDR1 LNHDA and CDR2 SQIVND (reference sequence). The trim removed 0 bases at V and 7 bases at J, leaving 2 bases unmatched. Libraries were prepared by immunoSEQ multiplex PCR; TCRdb keeps only in-frame clonotypes and omits some of them. The sample holds 74,000 or so clones, around nine tenths seen once. The chain employs TRBV19 and TRBJ2-3; TRBD1 matches at 12 bases. The receptor was isolated from an adult with an advanced solid tumor such as melanoma, head and neck, liver or kidney cancer. Sequences were derived from CD4+ or CD8+ T cells sorted from blood, sampled in a trial of the OX40 agonist ivuxolimab. CDR3 in DNA: TGTGCCAGTAGTATAGAGGGACAGGGGGCCTATACGCAGTATTTT. Translating gives CASSIEGQGAYTQYF.